These 32 T cell receptor beta chains came from one sample sequenced in a study of T cells in localized non-small cell lung cancer (dated by TCRdb to 2018 to 2021). Library construction relied on the immunoSEQ multiplex PCR assay. What TCRdb holds here is the immuneACCESS table cut down to in-frame rearrangements. Part of the clones is not present; checked against another copy, under half of the missing clones reflect an unresolved V gene, and the others are unexplained. Here the sample has 5,000 or so clones; 30% to 40% occur a single time. Of the sample, about 7.3% is held by the ten largest clones. The sequenced sample was lung tumor tissue, obtained before any cancer treatment. The receptors come from a female donor older than 55 with stage I lung adenocarcinoma.

J is TRBJ1-4 and V is TRBV11-3; TRBD1 aligns across 8 bases. The germline CDR1 and CDR2 sequences are SGHNT and YENEEA. V dropped 1 base and J dropped 4; count of bases not matched to a gene: 11. CDR3 length: 18 residues. The CDR3 region has the DNA TGTGCCAGCAGCTTAGGGACCAGGGGGCGTGCCCTTAATGAAAAACTGTTTTTT. Amino acids: CASSLGTRGRALNEKLFF.

The CDR3 here is CASSPRTSPLAGANVLTF. The CDR3 bases are TGTGCCAGCTCACCACGAACTAGTCCCTTAGCCGGGGCCAACGTCCTGACTTTC. The rearrangement links TRBV18 to TRBJ2-6; D is perhaps TRBD2 (5 bases). Deletions cut 1 base from V and 4 bases from J, with 17 bases between. The germline V gene encodes CDR1 KGHSH and CDR2 LQKENI. This CDR3 comprises 18 residues. The whole variable domain, filled in from reference TRBV18 and TRBJ2-6, reads NAGVMQNPRHLVRRRGQEARLRCSPMKGHSHVYWYRQLPEEGLKFMVYLQKENIIDESGMPKERFSAEFPKEGPSILRIQQVVRGDSAAYFCASSPRTSPLAGANVLTFGAGSRLTVL.

This sequence joins TRBV29-1 and TRBJ2-3; possible D gene TRBD2, 5 bases. The CDR3 length is 14 residues. Per germline, CDR1 SQVTM and CDR2 ANQGSEA. V lost 2 bases to trimming and J lost 5 bases, with 14 bases between them. The CDR3 DNA is TGCAGCGTTGAATTCGGATCGGGGTTAGATACGCAGTATTTT. As protein: CSVEFGSGLDTQYF.

V gene TRBV6-8 combines with J gene TRBJ1-2; 9 nucleotides align to TRBD1. The CDR3 length is 17 residues. J was trimmed by 6 bases and V by 10 bases; bases with no gene match: 21. CDR1 is MNHGY and CDR2 is SAAAGT in the germline V gene. The CDR3 protein is CANPTGGQGEKWDGYTF. The CDR3 bases are TGTGCCAACCCAACGGGGGGACAGGGTGAGAAGTGGGATGGCTACACCTTC.

The CDR3 DNA reads as TGCGCCAGCAGCCAAGATGGGGCAGACACAGATACGCAGTATTTT. It yields the protein CASSQDGADTDTQYF. V is TRBV4-1 and J is TRBJ2-3; perhaps TRBD1 as D (5 bases). With 0 bases removed from V and 2 bases from J, the gap between germline ends came to 9 bases. The CDR3 is 15 amino acids. Germline V gives CDR1 MGHRA, CDR2 YSYEKL.

This clone was detected a few times. The rearrangement uses TRBV6-8 and TRBJ1-2; TRBD1 matches at 8 bases. After removal of 6 bases from V and 2 bases from J, the junction contained 5 bases not matched to a gene. The CDR3 sequence is 14 residues long. From germline, CDR1 is MNHGY and CDR2 SAAAGT. The CDR3 sequence: CASRPRDRNYGYTF. CDR3 bases: TGTGCCAGCAGACCCCGGGACAGGAACTATGGCTACACCTTC.

V and J are TRBV9 and TRBJ2-5, with D unresolved. The CDR3 loop spans 13 amino acids. V shed 2 bases and J shed 5 bases, with 10 bases lying between them. CDR1 and CDR2 from the germline V gene are SGDLS and YYNGEE. The CDR3 spells CASSVGLGETQYF. The DNA for the CDR3 is TGTGCCAGCAGCGTGGGGTTGGGGGAGACCCAGTACTTC. Complete variable domain (other parts from reference TRBV9 and TRBJ2-5): DSGVTQTPKHLITATGQRVTLRCSPRSGDLSVYWYQQSLDQGLQFLIQYYNGEERAKGNILERFSAQQFPDLHSELNLSSLELGDSALYFCASSVGLGETQYFGPGTRLLVL.

J is TRBJ2-2 and V is TRBV10-1, with D perhaps TRBD1 or TRBD2 (5 bases each). CDR1 and CDR2 (germline): WNHNN, SYGVQD (reference sequence). Trimming stripped 2 bases from V and 5 bases from J, with 15 bases between. There are 16 residues in the CDR3. CDR3 sequence (DNA): TGCGCCAGCAGTGAGGGGTTCGGGGCAAATACCGGGGAGCTGTTTTTT. The encoded protein is CASSEGFGANTGELFF.

This clone was seen a few times. The chain combines TRBV6-8 with TRBJ2-7, with unresolved D. The CDR3 is made up of 13 amino acids. Trimming left V 2 bases short and J 3 bases short, with 8 bases between. Germline V gene sequence: CDR1 MNHGY, CDR2 SAAAGT. The CDR3 sequence: CASSYRQFYEQYF. CDR3 DNA: TGTGCCAGCAGTTACCGGCAGTTCTACGAGCAGTACTTC.

The J gene is TRBJ2-5, the V gene TRBV6-7; D call uncertain. TRBV6-7 is noted as an ORF with a role that remains uncertain. The CDR3 runs 11 residues. The V end lost 3 bases, the J end lost 5 bases, and 4 bases lay between the germline ends. CDR3 sequence (DNA): TGTGCCAGCAGTTATGGGGAGACCCAGTACTTC. Its protein product is CASSYGETQYF.

This sequence joins TRBV10-3 and TRBJ1-1; 7 nucleotides align to TRBD1. V was pared by 6 bases and J by 11 bases, with 15 bases of the junction left unmatched. CDR1 is ENHRY and CDR2 is SYGVKD in the germline V gene. CDR3 length: 14 amino acids. The CDR3 region is CAIRDPGTEIRAFF. As DNA, the CDR3 is TGTGCCATCAGAGATCCCGGGACAGAGATCCGGGCTTTCTTT.

V is TRBV6-8 and J is TRBJ1-2; 7 nucleotides line up with TRBD1. The length of the CDR3 is 12 residues. Trimming cost V 4 bases and J 12 bases; bases outside gene matches: 8. In germline, CDR1 is MNHGY, CDR2 SAAAGT. Here the CDR3 reads CASSSDREGNTF. The DNA of the CDR3 is TGTGCCAGCAGTTCCGACAGGGAGGGGAACACCTTC.

The chain links TRBV30 to TRBJ1-1; tentatively, D is TRBD1 (5 bases). CDR3 size: 14 residues. V was trimmed by 0 bases and J by 6 bases, leaving 14 bases between them. The germline V gene encodes CDR1 GTSNPN and CDR2 SVGIG (reference sequence). In DNA, the CDR3 is TGTGCCTGGAGTGTAGGCGGGGCTCGGGCTGAAGCTTTCTTT. Translated, it gives CAWSVGGARAEAFF.

This clone has a handful of counts. The chain uses TRBV9 and TRBJ2-1, with 8 positions matching TRBD1. V trimming: 4 bases; J trimming: 6 bases; junction bases outside the gene matches: 9. CDR3 length equals 15 residues. The germline V gene encodes CDR1 SGDLS and CDR2 YYNGEE. CDR3 protein: CASSPGQGPLNEQFF. The CDR3, as DNA: TGTGCCAGCAGCCCTGGACAGGGCCCCCTCAATGAGCAGTTCTTC.

This clone appeared a few times. The rearrangement joins TRBV6-8 to TRBJ2-7; 8 bases agree with TRBD1. Germline loops: CDR1 MNHGY, CDR2 SAAAGT. After removal of 6 bases from V and 0 bases from J, the junction contained 4 bases not matched to a gene. CDR3 length equals 14 residues. The CDR3 DNA reads as TGTGCCAGCAGCCGGGACAGGAGCTCCTACGAGCAGTACTTC. Translated: CASSRDRSSYEQYF.

The chain is built from TRBV6-8 and TRBJ2-5; tentative D call: TRBD2 (6 bases). V was pared by 8 bases and J by 6 bases, with 16 bases between. CDR1 and CDR2 from the germline V gene are MNHGY and SAAAGT. The CDR3 length is 13 residues. CDR3 amino acids: CASSGTQTKTQYF. The CDR3, as DNA: TGTGCCAGCTCCGGGACTCAGACGAAGACCCAGTACTTC.

The chain employs TRBV5-1 and TRBJ1-2, with a weak D call TRBD1 (5 bases). Germline CDR1 is SGHRS and CDR2 is YFSETQ. The germline V and J ends were trimmed by 2 bases and 0 bases, with 8 bases remaining between them. The CDR3 length is 14 residues. This CDR3 is CASSLDSPNYGYTF. DNA for the CDR3: TGCGCCAGCAGCTTAGACAGCCCTAACTATGGCTACACCTTC. Variable domain in full (rest from reference TRBV5-1 and TRBJ1-2): KAGVTQTPRYLIKTRGQQVTLSCSPISGHRSVSWYQQTPGQGLQFLFEYFSETQRNKGNFPGRFSGRQFSNSRSEMNVSTLELGDSALYLCASSLDSPNYGYTFGSGTRLTVV.

The chain couples TRBV25-1 to TRBJ2-2, with 11 bases matching TRBD1. The germline V gene encodes CDR1 MGHDK and CDR2 SYGVNS. The CDR3 contains 16 residues. V lost 6 bases, J lost 4 bases, and 7 bases stayed unmatched. CDR3 amino acids: CASSRGGTGGTGELFF. DNA for the CDR3: TGTGCCAGCAGCAGAGGTGGGACAGGGGGCACCGGGGAGCTGTTTTTT.

The rearrangement joins TRBV6-8 to TRBJ2-2; 7 bases fit TRBD2. The CDR3 runs to 16 residues. V trimming: 5 bases; J trimming: 5 bases; junction bases outside the gene matches: 11. CDR1 is MNHGY and CDR2 is SAAAGT in the germline V gene. CDR3 nucleotides: TGTGCCAGCAGTATTATGGCCGGGGGGAAAACCGGGGAGCTGTTTTTT. It encodes CASSIMAGGKTGELFF.

The V and J genes are TRBV10-3 and TRBJ2-3, with D possibly being TRBD1 (5 bases). The germline V gene encodes CDR1 ENHRY and CDR2 SYGVKD. The V gene lost 2 bases and the J gene lost 3 bases, with 21 bases spanning the gap. The CDR3 has 18 residues. As DNA, the CDR3 is TGTGCCATCAGTGAGCAGCTGTTTTTAGGGGATAGGACAGATACGCAGTATTTT. Encoded protein: CAISEQLFLGDRTDTQYF.

This clone was seen only a few times. The chain links TRBV11-3 to TRBJ1-5; TRBD1 aligns across 9 bases. CDR1 and CDR2 from the germline V gene are SGHNT and YENEEA. V was clipped by 3 bases and J by 4 bases; unmatched bases: 7. The CDR3 is made up of 16 amino acids. CDR3 loop: CASSFARDRVNQPQHF. DNA for the CDR3: TGTGCCAGCAGCTTTGCCCGGGACAGGGTTAATCAGCCCCAGCATTTT. The full variable domain, its missing parts supplied by reference TRBV11-3 and TRBJ1-5, is EAGVVQSPRYKIIEKKQPVAFWCNPISGHNTLYWYLQNLGQGPELLIRYENEEAVDDSQLPKDRFSAERLKGVDSTLKIQPAELGDSAVYLCASSFARDRVNQPQHFGDGTRLSIL.

This clone was detected a few times. This sequence joins TRBV7-7 and TRBJ2-3; 9 bases line up with TRBD1. V lost 1 base, J lost 6 bases, and 5 bases stayed unmatched. The CDR3 has 15 amino acids. CDR1 is SSHAT and CDR2 is FNYEAQ in the germline V gene (reference sequence). CDR3 DNA sequence: TGTGCCAGCAGCTTAGGTGGGACAGGGAGGGATACGCAGTATTTT. Encoded protein: CASSLGGTGRDTQYF.

The V and J genes are TRBV18 and TRBJ1-4, with 7 bases fitting TRBD1. CDR3 length: 15 residues. The junction had 7 bases not matched to a gene; V was cut back by 2 bases and J by 7 bases. Germline lookup yields CDR1 KGHSH and CDR2 LQKENI. CDR3 DNA sequence: TGTGCCAGCTCACCAGACAGGGCTCGGGTTGAAAAACTGTTTTTT. It translates to CASSPDRARVEKLFF.

The chain is built from TRBV1 and TRBJ1-4. TRBV1 has pseudogene status. The CDR3 loop spans 15 amino acids. Written as DNA, the CDR3 is TGCGCCAGCAGCCAAGGGGGGGAGTATAATGAAAAACTGTTTTTT. Protein sequence: CASSQGGEYNEKLFF.

There are a few counts of this clone. The chain is built from TRBV28 and TRBJ1-6; 8 bases match TRBD1. Germline V lookup: CDR1 MDHEN, CDR2 SYDVKM. The V gene end was trimmed by 5 bases and the J gene end by 9 bases; junction bases not matched to a gene: 6. This CDR3 spans 14 amino acids. The CDR3 DNA reads as TGTGCCAGCAGTCCCGGACAGGGTACTTCACCCCTCCACTTT. Translated: CASSPGQGTSPLHF.

This clone was seen more than once but under ten times. This rearrangement joins TRBV6-8 to TRBJ2-7; D call uncertain. V shed 5 bases and J shed 0 bases, with 14 bases lying between them. The germline V gene has CDR1 MNHGY and CDR2 SAAAGT. The CDR3 is 15 amino acids. CDR3 amino acids: CASSDMGRVSYEQYF. CDR3 DNA: TGTGCCAGCAGTGACATGGGCCGGGTCTCCTACGAGCAGTACTTC.

V and J are TRBV29-1 and TRBJ1-1; D not certain. Germline loops: CDR1 SQVTM, CDR2 ANQGSEA. This CDR3 comprises 14 residues. Trimming shortened V by 3 bases and J by 7 bases, and 18 bases separated the two germline ends. The CDR3 coding sequence is TGCAGCGTTGACCCCATTAAACAGCGGCATGAAGCTTTCTTT. Its protein is CSVDPIKQRHEAFF.

This clone is termed medium-sized. The chain uses TRBV6-1 and TRBJ1-2; 8 nucleotides match TRBD1. CDR1 and CDR2 from the germline V gene are MNHNS and SASEGT. Trimming removed 0 bases from V and 11 bases from J; junction bases left unmatched: 8. The CDR3 is 14 residues long. For the CDR3, the DNA is TGTGCCAGCAGTGAAGCCCCACAGGGGGTGGGATACACCTTC. Residues: CASSEAPQGVGYTF.

J is TRBJ1-1 and V is TRBV5-1; 7 nucleotides match TRBD1. J gave up 0 bases and V 2 bases, and 16 bases lay outside the gene matches. The CDR3 loop spans 19 amino acids. CDR1 and CDR2 from the germline V gene are SGHRS and YFSETQ. The CDR3 nucleotides read TGCGCCAGCAGCTTTTCCCCACCCCAGACAGGGCCCATGAACACTGAAGCTTTCTTT. Amino acid sequence: CASSFSPPQTGPMNTEAFF.

The rearrangement uses TRBV28 and TRBJ1-5, with 8 bases fitting TRBD1. Germline values: CDR1 MDHEN, CDR2 SYDVKM. This CDR3 comprises 14 residues. V shed 5 bases and J 6 bases; nucleotides not matched to a gene: 6. The chain's CDR3 is CASSLDRGRQPQHF. CDR3 DNA sequence: TGTGCCAGCAGTCTAGACAGGGGCCGTCAGCCCCAGCATTTT.

The chain employs TRBV7-2 and TRBJ1-1; tentatively, D is TRBD1 (6 bases). Germline CDR1 and CDR2: SGHTA and FQGNSA. V lost 3 bases to trimming and J lost 3 bases, with 8 bases between them. This CDR3 has 13 amino acids. CDR3 sequence reads: CASSFDRYTEAFF. CDR3 nucleotides: TGTGCCAGCAGCTTCGACAGGTACACTGAAGCTTTCTTT.

This clone counts as medium-sized. The chain is built from TRBV4-1 and TRBJ2-1; D is possibly TRBD2 (5 bases). The V end lost 1 base, the J end lost 6 bases, and 10 bases lay between the germline ends. Germline V gene data show CDR1 as MGHRA and CDR2 as YSYEKL. This CDR3 has 14 residues. The DNA for the CDR3 is TGCGCCAGCAGCCAAGTTGGACTCGCCAATGAGCAGTTCTTC. Translating it yields CASSQVGLANEQFF.